Listed here are 23 T cell receptor beta chains from one sample, sequenced in a study of cytomegalovirus exposure and HLA in healthy donors. TCRdb's copy holds only in-frame clones and misses some; the assay was immunoSEQ multiplex PCR. The sample holds 100,000 or so clones, more than 85% seen once. Specimen: PBMCs. The receptor source for this set is a young woman in good health and CMV-seropositive.

In its sample, this clone was seen once. The V gene is TRBV5-1, the J gene TRBJ2-7, with 8 bases that match TRBD1. Germline V lookup: CDR1 SGHRS, CDR2 YFSETQ. V dropped 2 bases and J dropped 5; count of bases not matched to a gene: 6. The CDR3 consists of 14 residues. The DNA for the CDR3 is TGCGCCAGCAGCTTACAGGGGGTTCGGGACGAGCAGTACTTC. Its translation: CASSLQGVRDEQYF.

The chain has TRBV18 and TRBJ2-5; 9 nucleotides agree with TRBD1. V lost 3 bases and J lost 3; bases outside the gene matches: 5. The CDR3 has 15 amino acids. Germline V lookup: CDR1 KGHSH, CDR2 LQKENI. The CDR3 bases are TGTGCCAGCTCACCTCTCGGGACAGGGAAAGAGACCCAGTACTTC. Translated: CASSPLGTGKETQYF. The entire variable domain, with the rest obtained from reference TRBV18 and TRBJ2-5, is as follows: NAGVMQNPRHLVRRRGQEARLRCSPMKGHSHVYWYRQLPEEGLKFMVYLQKENIIDESGMPKERFSAEFPKEGPSILRIQQVVRGDSAAYFCASSPLGTGKETQYFGPGTRLLVL.

The chain carries TRBV10-3 and TRBJ2-1; TRBD1 matches 8 bases. Germline-derived CDR1 and CDR2 are ENHRY and SYGVKD. The CDR3 covers 15 residues. V lost 10 bases to trimming and J lost 4 bases; unmatched junction nucleotides: 12. CDR3 sequence reads: CATYSGTGIYNEQFF. The CDR3 region has the DNA TGTGCCACCTACTCCGGGACAGGAATATACAATGAGCAGTTCTTC.

The chain's CDR3 is CASSLDIGGAYGYTF. The CDR3 DNA follows: TGCGCCAGCAGCTTGGATATCGGTGGGGCCTATGGCTACACCTTC. The gene calls are TRBV5-1 and TRBJ1-2; tentatively, D is TRBD1 (5 bases). Per the germline V gene, CDR1 is SGHRS and CDR2 is YFSETQ. V lost 0 bases, J lost 4 bases, and 13 bases lay in between. The CDR3 spans 15 residues.

The chain couples TRBV4-1 to TRBJ1-3; 9 bases agree with TRBD1. The CDR3 spans 16 residues. The trim removed 0 bases at V and 4 bases at J, leaving 4 bases unmatched. Germline V gives CDR1 MGHRA, CDR2 YSYEKL. This CDR3 is CASSQDQTGGGNTIYF. CDR3 DNA sequence: TGCGCCAGCAGCCAAGATCAAACAGGGGGCGGAAACACCATATATTTT.

This clone was detected only once. This chain links TRBV10-3 with TRBJ2-7; D is unclear. CDR3 length: 12 residues. CDR1 and CDR2 (germline): ENHRY, SYGVKD. The V gene lost 4 bases and the J gene lost 4 bases, with 8 bases spanning the gap. CDR3 region: CAISASGYEQYF. The CDR3 DNA reads as TGTGCCATCAGTGCTTCAGGTTACGAGCAGTACTTC.

The chain carries TRBV10-3 and TRBJ2-1, with TRBD2 as a possible D gene (10 bases). The germline V gene encodes CDR1 ENHRY and CDR2 SYGVKD. The CDR3 is made up of 20 amino acids. V shed 6 bases and J shed 4 bases, with 31 bases lying between them. CDR3 protein: CAIRGPSGQGTSGEYNEQFF. DNA for the CDR3: TGTGCCATCAGGGGGCCATCGGGACAGGGAACTAGCGGGGAATACAATGAGCAGTTCTTC.

This chain connects TRBV4-2 to TRBJ1-2; 7 nucleotides match TRBD1. V shed 1 base, J shed 4 bases, and the junction held 12 bases outside the gene matches. Germline values: CDR1 LGHNA, CDR2 YNFKEQ. The CDR3 has 17 amino acids. The CDR3 sequence is CASSQVRGDRDLYGYTF. In DNA, the CDR3 is TGTGCCAGCAGCCAAGTGAGGGGCGACAGGGACCTCTATGGCTACACCTTC.

The V call is TRBV14, the J call TRBJ1-2; D gene ambiguous. CDR1 is SGHDN, CDR2 FVKESK, per germline. V lost 1 base and J lost 8, with 11 bases in between. CDR3 length: 13 residues. The CDR3 sequence is CASSQGGLIGYTF. The CDR3 bases are TGTGCCAGCAGCCAAGGAGGTCTGATAGGCTACACCTTC.

The chain links TRBV28 to TRBJ1-4, with 7 bases that match TRBD1. Germline values: CDR1 MDHEN, CDR2 SYDVKM. The CDR3 is made up of 15 amino acids. Germline trimming cut 4 bases from V and 3 bases from J; bases unmatched to any gene: 5. CDR3 coding DNA: TGTGCCAGCAGTTCCAGGGGGATGTCTAATGAAAAACTGTTTTTT. As protein: CASSSRGMSNEKLFF.

V and J are TRBV7-3 and TRBJ1-1, with 9 bases lining up with TRBD1. The CDR3 has 14 residues. V lost 4 bases and J lost 4; bases outside the gene matches: 4. The germline V gene has CDR1 SGHTA and CDR2 FQGTGA. The CDR3 sequence is CASSWGQGSTEAFF. Here the CDR3 DNA reads TGTGCCAGCAGCTGGGGACAGGGAAGCACTGAAGCTTTCTTT.

This sequence joins TRBV4-1 and TRBJ1-1, with D unclear. The germline gives CDR1 MGHRA, CDR2 YSYEKL. There are 14 residues in the CDR3. Trimming left V 6 bases short and J 3 bases short, with 14 bases between. As DNA, the CDR3 is TGCGCCAGCAGAGGCCCCTTGAGGGACACTGAAGCTTTCTTT. Translating it yields CASRGPLRDTEAFF.

The genes are TRBV6-1 and TRBJ1-1; the D gene is possibly TRBD1 (5 bases). This CDR3 spans 13 amino acids. Trimming took off 7 bases at V and 0 bases at J, with 9 bases between the two ends. Germline V CDR1 and CDR2: MNHNS, SASEGT. CDR3 sequence (DNA): TGTGCCAGCACCCCGACAGTGAACACTGAAGCTTTCTTT. Encoded protein: CASTPTVNTEAFF.

This chain uses TRBV10-3 with TRBJ2-1, with D hard to call. The V and J ends lost 4 bases and 2 bases respectively, with 12 bases between them. The CDR3 covers 15 residues. The germline CDR1 and CDR2 sequences are ENHRY and SYGVKD. The CDR3, as DNA: TGTGCCATCAGTGCCCAGAGGATCACCTACAATGAGCAGTTCTTC. Protein sequence: CAISAQRITYNEQFF.

This chain connects TRBV6-6 to TRBJ2-3; D gene uncertain. Trimming shortened V by 0 bases and J by 6 bases, and 10 bases separated the two germline ends. The CDR3 sequence is 14 residues long. Germline CDR1 is MNHNY and CDR2 is SVGAGI (reference sequence). CDR3 DNA sequence: TGTGCCAGCAGTTACTCGCAGTTCTCGGATACGCAGTATTTT. Protein sequence: CASSYSQFSDTQYF.

The chain uses TRBV5-4 and TRBJ1-2; D unresolved. The CDR3 length is 12 residues. V lost 6 bases to trimming and J lost 6 bases, with 12 bases between them. CDR1 and CDR2 (germline): SGHNT, YYREEE (reference sequence). CDR3 residues: CASTTTGDGYTF. CDR3 in DNA: TGTGCCAGCACCACAACCGGAGATGGCTACACCTTC.

This clone was counted a few times. J is TRBJ1-5 and V is TRBV7-9; TRBD1 matches at 7 bases. CDR1 and CDR2 from the germline V gene are SEHNR and FQNEAQ (reference sequence). The V and J ends lost 4 bases and 0 bases, in that order; junction bases with no gene match: 6. The CDR3 spans 16 residues. The CDR3 region is CASSSYRGNSNQPQHF. CDR3 nucleotide sequence: TGTGCCAGCAGCTCTTACAGGGGCAATAGCAATCAGCCCCAGCATTTT.

V usage is TRBV2 and J usage is TRBJ2-5; 9 nucleotides match TRBD1. Germline V gene data show CDR1 as SNHLY and CDR2 as FYNNEI. CDR3 length equals 15 residues. V gave up 3 bases and J gave up 5 bases; unmatched junction bases: 7. CDR3 loop: CASSEDRGEWETQYF. The CDR3 nucleotides read TGTGCCAGCAGTGAGGACAGGGGAGAGTGGGAGACCCAGTACTTC.

The CDR3 sequence is CASSLFGGEQYF. For the CDR3, the DNA is TGTGCCAGCAGTTTATTCGGGGGAGAGCAGTACTTC. This chain uses TRBV28 with TRBJ2-7; D is possibly TRBD2 (6 bases). This CDR3 region has 12 residues. Between the trimmed V and J ends, which lost 1 base and 7 bases, there was a span of 8 bases. CDR1 is MDHEN and CDR2 is SYDVKM in the germline V gene.

This clone was observed a handful of times. This chain links TRBV28 with TRBJ1-2; 8 bases map to TRBD1. The CDR3 extends over 14 amino acids. Germline V gives CDR1 MDHEN, CDR2 SYDVKM. Trimming cost V 5 bases and J 6 bases; bases outside gene matches: 8. CDR3 DNA: TGTGCCAGCAGTCGGACAGGGCGGAGGGATGGCTACACCTTC. Its protein is CASSRTGRRDGYTF.

This clone was detected once. Here the CDR3 reads CASSWGPGETQYF. The CDR3 bases are TGTGCCAGCAGTTGGGGGCCGGGGGAGACCCAGTACTTC. The V and J genes are TRBV27 and TRBJ2-5; a weak D match, TRBD1 (6 bases). The V and J ends lost 4 bases and 5 bases respectively, with 11 bases between them. Germline CDR1 is MNHEY and CDR2 is SMNVEV (reference sequence). There are 13 residues in the CDR3.

The rearrangement uses TRBV19 and TRBJ2-3; maybe TRBD2 (6 bases). The CDR3 loop spans 14 amino acids. In germline, CDR1 is LNHDA, CDR2 SQIVND (reference sequence). Trimming cost V 3 bases and J 2 bases, with 9 bases left between them. The CDR3 nucleotides are TGTGCCAGTAGTATTAGCGGACACACAGATACGCAGTATTTT. Protein sequence: CASSISGHTDTQYF.

The chain employs TRBV5-1 and TRBJ1-1, with D hard to call. This CDR3 is built from 13 residues. Germline loops: CDR1 SGHRS, CDR2 YFSETQ. The germline V and J ends were trimmed by 1 base and 0 bases, with 4 bases remaining between them. CDR3 region: CASSLSMNTEAFF. CDR3 DNA sequence: TGCGCCAGCAGCTTGAGCATGAACACTGAAGCTTTCTTT.